A single sample is the source of the 13 T cell receptor beta chains below, sequenced in a study of OX40 agonist ivuxolimab in advanced cancers. Sequencing was performed with immunoSEQ multiplex PCR; in TCRdb, only in-frame clones are kept and a portion is missing. In the table there are some 5,700 clones, roughly 84% of which are singletons. The input for sequencing was CD4+ or CD8+ T cells sorted from blood, taken in a trial of the OX40 agonist ivuxolimab. All receptors derive from an adult with an advanced solid tumor such as melanoma, head and neck, liver or kidney cancer.

The chain couples TRBV9 to TRBJ1-1; 10 bases match TRBD1. The V gene's germline CDR1 is SGDLS and CDR2 YYNGEE. CDR3 length: 15 residues. With V trimmed by 2 bases and J by 1 base, 2 bases remained unmatched. CDR3 nucleotides: TGTGCCAGCAGCGTGGGGACAGGGGCGAACACTGAAGCTTTCTTT. Translation: CASSVGTGANTEAFF. The full variable domain, rest sourced from reference TRBV9 and TRBJ1-1, is DSGVTQTPKHLITATGQRVTLRCSPRSGDLSVYWYQQSLDQGLQFLIQYYNGEERAKGNILERFSAQQFPDLHSELNLSSLELGDSALYFCASSVGTGANTEAFFGQGTRLTVV.

The chain joins TRBV5-1 to TRBJ2-7; D possibly matches TRBD1 or TRBD2 (5 bases each). The ends were cut back, 9 bases at V and 4 bases at J, with 20 bases in the middle. This CDR3 contains 14 residues. Looked up from germline, CDR1 is SGHRS and CDR2 is YFSETQ. The CDR3 DNA is TGCGCCAAGACTTCCGGGACCACTCCATACGAGCAGTACTTC. Protein sequence: CAKTSGTTPYEQYF. The entire variable domain, with the rest obtained from reference TRBV5-1 and TRBJ2-7, is as follows: KAGVTQTPRYLIKTRGQQVTLSCSPISGHRSVSWYQQTPGQGLQFLFEYFSETQRNKGNFPGRFSGRQFSNSRSEMNVSTLELGDSALYLCAKTSGTTPYEQYFGPGTRLTVT.

This chain joins TRBV4-2 and TRBJ2-7, with a weak D call TRBD2 (6 bases). V was clipped by 0 bases and J by 0 bases, with 15 bases between them. Looked up from germline, CDR1 is LGHNA and CDR2 is YNFKEQ. The CDR3 sequence is 17 residues long. CDR3 sequence (DNA): TGTGCCAGCAGCCAAGATGGAACGGGAGCAGGCTCCTACGAGCAGTACTTC. Residues: CASSQDGTGAGSYEQYF.

This clone was recorded a few times. The chain employs TRBV27 and TRBJ2-1; 9 bases map to TRBD1. V shed 5 bases and J 5 bases; nucleotides not matched to a gene: 7. This CDR3 is built from 15 residues. Per the germline V gene, CDR1 is MNHEY and CDR2 is SMNVEV (reference sequence). The CDR3 DNA reads TGTGCCAGCAGTCCAGTCGGGACAGGGAACAATGAGCAGTTCTTC. Translated: CASSPVGTGNNEQFF.

The gene calls are TRBV11-3 and TRBJ2-2; 7 bases align to TRBD1. This CDR3 spans 16 amino acids. The trim removed 4 bases at V and 1 base at J, leaving 6 bases unmatched. Per germline, CDR1 SGHNT and CDR2 YENEEA. The CDR3 DNA sequence: TGTGCCAGCAGCTCCAAAGGGGGCCGGAACACCGGGGAGCTGTTTTTT. Protein sequence: CASSSKGGRNTGELFF. The whole variable domain, filled in from reference TRBV11-3 and TRBJ2-2, reads EAGVVQSPRYKIIEKKQPVAFWCNPISGHNTLYWYLQNLGQGPELLIRYENEEAVDDSQLPKDRFSAERLKGVDSTLKIQPAELGDSAVYLCASSSKGGRNTGELFFGEGSRLTVL.

The J gene is TRBJ2-5, the V gene TRBV28; 7 bases align to TRBD2. The CDR3 has 13 amino acids. Trimming cost V 8 bases and J 4 bases; bases outside gene matches: 7. CDR1 is MDHEN and CDR2 is SYDVKM in the germline V gene. CDR3 sequence reads: CASRGGGGETQYF. The CDR3 DNA is TGTGCCAGCCGCGGCGGGGGTGGAGAGACCCAGTACTTC. Looking up the rest from reference TRBV28 and TRBJ2-5 gives the full variable domain: DVKVTQSSRYLVKRTGEKVFLECVQDMDHENMFWYRQDPGLGLRLIYFSYDVKMKEKGDIPEGYSVSREKKERFSLILESASTNQTSMYLCASRGGGGETQYFGPGTRLLVL.

The chain links TRBV5-1 to TRBJ2-5; tentative D call: TRBD1 (5 bases). The germline gives CDR1 SGHRS, CDR2 YFSETQ. The germline V and J ends were trimmed by 4 bases and 5 bases, with 12 bases remaining between them. The CDR3 loop spans 13 amino acids. CDR3 residues: CASSGTGGETQYF. The CDR3 region has the DNA TGCGCCAGCAGCGGTACAGGTGGGGAGACCCAGTACTTC.

The chain is built from TRBV9 and TRBJ1-2, with D maybe TRBD1 (6 bases). Trimming pared 0 bases from V and 0 bases from J, leaving 15 bases between. Germline CDR1 reads SGDLS; CDR2 reads YYNGEE. The length of the CDR3 is 17 residues. In DNA form, the CDR3 reads TGTGCCAGCAGCGTAGGCAGGGGCCACGGGACTAACTATGGCTACACCTTC. This codes for CASSVGRGHGTNYGYTF.

Here the CDR3 reads CASSIYGKTQYF. The CDR3 coding sequence is TGTGCCAGTAGTATCTACGGGAAGACCCAGTACTTC. The V call is TRBV19, the J call TRBJ2-5; perhaps TRBD2 as D (5 bases). This CDR3 has 12 amino acids. V lost 3 bases and J lost 6, with 8 bases in between. CDR1 and CDR2 from the germline V gene are LNHDA and SQIVND (reference sequence).

V gene TRBV7-2 combines with J gene TRBJ2-5; 7 nucleotides align to TRBD2. With the DNA end fitting TRBJ2-7 better, the J assignment may be wrong. CDR1 and CDR2 from the germline V gene are SGHTA and FQGNSA. The length of the CDR3 is 15 residues. The CDR3 DNA is TGTGCCAGCAGCGGTTGGACGGGGGGCTCCTACGAGCAGTACTTC. This translates into CASSGWTGGSYEQYF.

This clone appeared a few times. The chain recombines TRBV14 with TRBJ2-7; TRBD1 matches 9 bases. The CDR3 totals 15 residues. The germline V gene has CDR1 SGHDN and CDR2 FVKESK. Trimming removed 5 bases from V and 4 bases from J; junction bases left unmatched: 9. In DNA form, the CDR3 reads TGTGCCAGCAGCACCGGACAGGGGCGCTTGTACGAGCAGTACTTC. Its translation is CASSTGQGRLYEQYF.

The chain employs TRBV19 and TRBJ1-1; TRBD1 agrees at 7 bases. V lost 4 bases, J lost 6 bases, and 11 bases stayed unmatched. Germline V gene lookup returns CDR1 LNHDA and CDR2 SQIVND (reference sequence). The CDR3 spans 15 residues. Here the CDR3 DNA reads TGTGCCAGTAGTAGGACTGCAGGGGGGCTTGCTGAAGCTTTCTTT. This translates into CASSRTAGGLAEAFF.

This chain connects TRBV6-5 to TRBJ2-1; D is unresolved. The germline V gene encodes CDR1 MNHEY and CDR2 SVGAGI. V lost 1 base and J lost 10, with 8 bases in between. This CDR3 has 12 residues. The CDR3 nucleotides are TGTGCCAGCAGTTACTTGACTGGGGAGCAGTTCTTC. It translates to CASSYLTGEQFF.